The present entry profiles one T cell receptor (beta chain) with its context. This entry is derived from a study of T-cell reconstitution after alpha-beta-depleted transplantation in children. The authors prepared the TCRbeta library with unique molecular identifiers. Via MiXCR, TCRdb re-called the PCR reads, giving one row per CDR3 protein. The sample has about 610,000 distinct CDR3 sequences; 10% are singletons. The CDR3 extends over 11 amino acids. Germline trimming cut 6 bases from V and 10 bases from J; bases unmatched to any gene: 5. CDR1 is DFQATT and CDR2 is SNEGSKA in the germline V gene (reference sequence).

The TCR sequence derives from a human donor who donated a stem cell graft to a child with acute myeloid leukemia. The chain recombines TRBV20-1 with TRBJ2-4, with 8 bases aligning to TRBD1. The starting material was PBMCs from the stem cell graft donor, obtained from the stem cell graft. The CDR3 bases are TGCAGTGCACAGAACAGGGGGATTCAGTACTTC. It encodes CSAQNRGIQYF.